This T cell receptor (beta chain) was observed in a study of T cell responses to AZD1222 COVID-19 vaccine. General study points: Donors were mostly white British, more females; clonal diversity possibly underestimated. After the peak T cell response, and only then, were repertoires sampled.

A remark on this clone: Its antigen is unknown.

Trimming stripped 7 bases from V and 1 base from J, with 17 bases between. The germline V gene has CDR1 SNHLY and CDR2 FYNNEI. The CDR3 length is 17 residues. TCRdb's table, derived via immunoSEQ multiplex PCR, lists solely in-frame clones and lacks some. The data contain around 130,000 clones, 75% to 95% of them seen just once; the ten biggest clones take up about 2.7%. The receptor's source is an adult in good health. The input for sequencing was peripheral blood, taken on day 0 of AZD1222 vaccination. The gene calls are TRBV2 and TRBJ1-6; D not resolved. This CDR3 reads CASNPRAAGSYNSPLHF. The CDR3 coding sequence is TGTGCCAGCAACCCCAGAGCGGCGGGTTCCTATAATTCACCCCTCCACTTT.